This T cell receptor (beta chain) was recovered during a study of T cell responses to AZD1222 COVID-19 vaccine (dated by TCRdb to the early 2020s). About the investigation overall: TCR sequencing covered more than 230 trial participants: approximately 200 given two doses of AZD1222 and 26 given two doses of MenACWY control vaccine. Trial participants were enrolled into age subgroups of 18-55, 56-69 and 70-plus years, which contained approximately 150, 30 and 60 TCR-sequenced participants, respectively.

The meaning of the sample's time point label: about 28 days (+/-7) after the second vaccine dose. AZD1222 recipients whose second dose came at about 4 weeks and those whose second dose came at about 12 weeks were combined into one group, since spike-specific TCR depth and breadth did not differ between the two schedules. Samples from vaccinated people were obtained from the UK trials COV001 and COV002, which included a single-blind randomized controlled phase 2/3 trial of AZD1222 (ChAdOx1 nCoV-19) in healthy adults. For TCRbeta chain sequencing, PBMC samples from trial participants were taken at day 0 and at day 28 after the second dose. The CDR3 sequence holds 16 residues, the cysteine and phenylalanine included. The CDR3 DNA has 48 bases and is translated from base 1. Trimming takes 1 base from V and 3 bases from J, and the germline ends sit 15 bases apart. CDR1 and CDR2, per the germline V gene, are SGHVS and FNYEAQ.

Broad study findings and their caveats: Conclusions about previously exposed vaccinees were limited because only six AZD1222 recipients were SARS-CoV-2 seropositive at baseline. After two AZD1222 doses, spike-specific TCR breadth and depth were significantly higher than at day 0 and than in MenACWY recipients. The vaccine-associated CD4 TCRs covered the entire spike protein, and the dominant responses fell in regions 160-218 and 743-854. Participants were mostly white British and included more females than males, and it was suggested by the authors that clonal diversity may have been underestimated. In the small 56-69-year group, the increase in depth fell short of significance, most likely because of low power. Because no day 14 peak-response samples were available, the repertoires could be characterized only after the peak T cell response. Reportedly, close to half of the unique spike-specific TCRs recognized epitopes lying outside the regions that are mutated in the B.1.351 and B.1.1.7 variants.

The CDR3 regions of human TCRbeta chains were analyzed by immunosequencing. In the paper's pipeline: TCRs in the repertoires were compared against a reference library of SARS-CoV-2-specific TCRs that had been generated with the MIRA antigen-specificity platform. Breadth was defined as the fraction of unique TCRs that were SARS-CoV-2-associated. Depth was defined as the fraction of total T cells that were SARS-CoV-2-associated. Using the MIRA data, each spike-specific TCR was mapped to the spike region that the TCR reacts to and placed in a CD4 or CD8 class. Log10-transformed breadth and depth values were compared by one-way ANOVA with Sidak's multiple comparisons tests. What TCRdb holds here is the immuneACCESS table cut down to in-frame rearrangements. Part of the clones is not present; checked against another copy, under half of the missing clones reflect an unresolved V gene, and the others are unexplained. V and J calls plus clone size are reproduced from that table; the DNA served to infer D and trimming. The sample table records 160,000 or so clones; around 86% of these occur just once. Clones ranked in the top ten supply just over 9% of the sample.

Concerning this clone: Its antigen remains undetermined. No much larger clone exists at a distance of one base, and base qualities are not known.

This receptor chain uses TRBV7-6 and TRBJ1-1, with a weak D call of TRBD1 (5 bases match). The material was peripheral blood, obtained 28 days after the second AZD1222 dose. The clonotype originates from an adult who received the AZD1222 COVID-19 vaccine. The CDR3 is CASSLGNWGRDTEAFF. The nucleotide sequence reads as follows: TGTGCCAGCAGCTTAGGCAATTGGGGCCGCGACACTGAAGCTTTCTTT.